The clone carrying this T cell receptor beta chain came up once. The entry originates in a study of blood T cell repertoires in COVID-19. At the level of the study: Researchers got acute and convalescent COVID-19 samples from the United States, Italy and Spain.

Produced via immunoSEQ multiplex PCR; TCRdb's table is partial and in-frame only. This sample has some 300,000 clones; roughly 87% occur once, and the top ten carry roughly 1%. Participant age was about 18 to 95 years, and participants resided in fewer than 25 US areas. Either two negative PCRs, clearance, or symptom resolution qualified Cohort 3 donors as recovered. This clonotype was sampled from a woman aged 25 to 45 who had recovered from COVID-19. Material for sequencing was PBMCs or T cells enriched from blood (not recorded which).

The CDR3 coding sequence is TGTGCCAGTAGGGAGGCGGGGAGGAATTCACCCCTCCACTTT. Protein sequence: CASREAGRNSPLHF. The V and J genes are TRBV19 and TRBJ1-6; D is unclear. Germline-derived CDR1 and CDR2 are LNHDA and SQIVND (reference sequence). CDR3 size: 14 residues. The V end was cut by 6 bases, the J end by 7 bases, with 13 bases between.